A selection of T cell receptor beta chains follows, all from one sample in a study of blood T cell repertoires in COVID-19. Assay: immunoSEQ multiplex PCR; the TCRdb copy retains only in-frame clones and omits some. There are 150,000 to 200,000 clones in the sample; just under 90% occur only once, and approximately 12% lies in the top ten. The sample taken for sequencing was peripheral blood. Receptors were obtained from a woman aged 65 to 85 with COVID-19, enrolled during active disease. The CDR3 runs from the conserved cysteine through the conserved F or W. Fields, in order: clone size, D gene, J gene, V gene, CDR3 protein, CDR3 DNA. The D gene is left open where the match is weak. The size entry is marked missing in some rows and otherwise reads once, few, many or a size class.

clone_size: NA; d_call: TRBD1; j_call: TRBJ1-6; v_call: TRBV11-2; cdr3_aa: CASREPGQGTLLNSPLHF; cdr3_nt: TGTGCCAGCAGAGAACCGGGACAGGGTACCCTCCTCAATTCACCCCTCCACTTT
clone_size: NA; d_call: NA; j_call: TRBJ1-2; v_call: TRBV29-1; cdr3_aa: CSAEDNDRDGYTF; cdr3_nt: TGCAGCGCGGAGGACAACGATAGAGATGGCTACACCTTC
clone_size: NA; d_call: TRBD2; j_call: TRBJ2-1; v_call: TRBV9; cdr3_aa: CASSGGLAYNEQFF; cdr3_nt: TGTGCCAGCAGCGGAGGACTAGCCTACAATGAGCAGTTCTTC
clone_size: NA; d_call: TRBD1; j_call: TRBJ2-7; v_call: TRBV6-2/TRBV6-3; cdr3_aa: CASSWDSRKSRYEQYF; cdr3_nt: TGTGCCAGCAGTTGGGACAGCAGAAAGAGCCGCTACGAGCAGTACTTC
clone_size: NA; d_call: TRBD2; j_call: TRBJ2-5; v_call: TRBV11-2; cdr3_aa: CASSLDGGAGETQYF; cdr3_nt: TGTGCCAGCAGCTTAGACGGGGGGGCTGGGGAGACCCAGTACTTC
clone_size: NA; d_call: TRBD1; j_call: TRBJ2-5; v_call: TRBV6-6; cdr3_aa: CASSRTGGGYQETQYF; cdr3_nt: TGTGCCAGCAGCCGAACAGGGGGCGGCTACCAAGAGACCCAGTACTTC
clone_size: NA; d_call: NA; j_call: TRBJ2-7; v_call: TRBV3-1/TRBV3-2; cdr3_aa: CASSPALALGEQYF; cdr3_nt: TGTGCCAGCAGCCCCGCCTTAGCGTTGGGCGAGCAGTACTTC
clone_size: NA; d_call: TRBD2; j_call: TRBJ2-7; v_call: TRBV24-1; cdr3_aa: CATSGTSRWEQYF; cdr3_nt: TGTGCCACCAGTGGGACTAGCCGGTGGGAGCAGTACTTC
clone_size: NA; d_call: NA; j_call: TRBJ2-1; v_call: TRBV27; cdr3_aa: CASSLRGEGNEQFF; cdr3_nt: TGTGCCAGCAGTCTCAGGGGTGAGGGGAATGAGCAGTTCTTC
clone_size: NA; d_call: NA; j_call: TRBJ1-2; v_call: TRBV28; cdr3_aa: CASSLFQDNGYTF; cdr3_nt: TGTGCCAGCAGTTTATTCCAGGATAATGGCTACACCTTC
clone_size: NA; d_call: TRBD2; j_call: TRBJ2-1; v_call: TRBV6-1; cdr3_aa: CASSEFPGGRNEQFF; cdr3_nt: TGTGCCAGCAGTGAATTCCCGGGAGGGCGAAATGAGCAGTTCTTC
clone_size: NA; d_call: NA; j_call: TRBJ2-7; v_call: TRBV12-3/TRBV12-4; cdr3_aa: CASRSSYEQYF; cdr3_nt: TGTGCCAGCAGGAGCTCCTACGAGCAGTACTTC
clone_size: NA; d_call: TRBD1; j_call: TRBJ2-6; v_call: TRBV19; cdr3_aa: CASSRTGLRSGANVLTF; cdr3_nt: TGTGCCAGTAGCAGGACAGGGTTACGGTCTGGGGCCAACGTCCTGACTTTC
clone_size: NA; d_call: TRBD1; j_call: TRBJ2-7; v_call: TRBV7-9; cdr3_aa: CASSLGQGTLEQYF; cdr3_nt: TGTGCCAGCAGCCTCGGACAGGGAACCCTCGAGCAGTACTTC
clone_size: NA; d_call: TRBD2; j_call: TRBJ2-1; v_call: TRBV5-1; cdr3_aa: CASSNLRLAGDNEQFF; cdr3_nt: TGCGCCAGCAGCAATCTGCGACTAGCGGGAGACAATGAGCAGTTCTTC
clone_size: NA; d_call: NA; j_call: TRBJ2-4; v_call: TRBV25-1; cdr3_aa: CASSAAGRGHRNIQYF; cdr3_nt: TGTGCCAGCAGTGCTGCGGGAAGGGGCCATAGAAACATTCAGTACTTC
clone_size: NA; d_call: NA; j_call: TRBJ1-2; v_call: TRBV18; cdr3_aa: CASSPSHGYTF; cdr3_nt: TGTGCCAGCTCACCTAGTCATGGCTACACCTTC
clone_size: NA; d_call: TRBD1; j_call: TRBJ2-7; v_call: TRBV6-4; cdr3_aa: CASSEGHPGQAYYEQYF; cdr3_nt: TGTGCCAGCAGTGAGGGTCACCCGGGACAGGCATACTACGAGCAGTACTTC
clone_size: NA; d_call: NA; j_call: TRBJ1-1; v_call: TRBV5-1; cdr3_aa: CASSLPQGGGTEAFF; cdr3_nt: TGCGCCAGCAGCTTGCCCCAGGGTGGTGGCACTGAAGCTTTCTTT
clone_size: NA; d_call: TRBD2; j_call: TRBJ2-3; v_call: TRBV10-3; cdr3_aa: CAIGGLASSTDTQYF; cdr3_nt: TGTGCCATCGGGGGACTAGCCTCTAGCACAGATACGCAGTATTTT
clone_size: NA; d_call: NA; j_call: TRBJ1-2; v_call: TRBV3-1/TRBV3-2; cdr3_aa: CASSLSHYGYTF; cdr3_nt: TGTGCCAGCAGCCTCTCCCACTATGGCTACACCTTC
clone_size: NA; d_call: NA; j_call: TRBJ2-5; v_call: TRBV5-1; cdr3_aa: CASSLNAEQETQYF; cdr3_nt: TGCGCCAGCAGCTTGAACGCGGAACAAGAGACCCAGTACTTC
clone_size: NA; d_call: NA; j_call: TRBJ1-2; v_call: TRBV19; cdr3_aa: CASSIDRSSGLDYGYTF; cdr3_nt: TGTGCCAGTAGTATAGATAGAAGCTCAGGGTTGGACTATGGCTACACCTTC
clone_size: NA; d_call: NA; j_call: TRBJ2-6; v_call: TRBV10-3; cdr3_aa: CAISTAPGTVNVLTF; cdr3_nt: TGTGCCATCAGCACAGCCCCCGGGACTGTCAACGTCCTGACTTTC
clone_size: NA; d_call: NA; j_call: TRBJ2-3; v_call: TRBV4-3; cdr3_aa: CASSQQGTDTQYF; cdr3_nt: TGCGCCAGCAGCCAGCAGGGGACAGATACGCAGTATTTT
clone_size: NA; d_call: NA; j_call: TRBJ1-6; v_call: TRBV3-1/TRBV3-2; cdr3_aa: CASSQLPGILSYNSPLHF; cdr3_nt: TGTGCCAGCAGCCAACTCCCCGGGATTCTATCTTATAATTCACCCCTCCACTTT
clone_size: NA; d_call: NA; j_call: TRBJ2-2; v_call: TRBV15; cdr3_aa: CATRLGATGELFF; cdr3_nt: TGTGCCACCAGATTGGGAGCCACCGGGGAGCTGTTTTTT
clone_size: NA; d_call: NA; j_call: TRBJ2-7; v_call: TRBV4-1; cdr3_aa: CASSQENRGAYEQYF; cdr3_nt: TGCGCCAGCAGCCAAGAGAATCGAGGAGCCTACGAGCAGTACTTC
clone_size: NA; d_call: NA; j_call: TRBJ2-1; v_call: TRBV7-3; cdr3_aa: CASRSTGDLSSYNEQFF; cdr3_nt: TGTGCCAGCAGGTCCACAGGGGACTTAAGCTCCTACAATGAGCAGTTCTTC
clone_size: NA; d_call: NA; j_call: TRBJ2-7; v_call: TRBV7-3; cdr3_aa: CASSLKVTEFYEQYF; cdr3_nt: TGTGCCAGCAGCTTAAAAGTGACAGAGTTCTACGAGCAGTACTTC
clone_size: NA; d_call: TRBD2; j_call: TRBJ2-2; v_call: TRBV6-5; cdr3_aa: CASKLAANTGELFF; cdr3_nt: TGTGCCAGCAAACTAGCGGCGAACACCGGGGAGCTGTTTTTT
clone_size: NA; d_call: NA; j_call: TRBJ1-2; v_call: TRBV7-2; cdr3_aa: CASSLRGNAHYGYTF; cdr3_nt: TGTGCCAGCAGCTTACGAGGAAACGCCCACTATGGCTACACCTTC
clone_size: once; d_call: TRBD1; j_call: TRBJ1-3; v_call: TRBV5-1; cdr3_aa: CASSAGGTGENTIYF; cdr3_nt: TGCGCCAGCAGCGCCGGGGGCACAGGGGAAAACACCATATATTTT
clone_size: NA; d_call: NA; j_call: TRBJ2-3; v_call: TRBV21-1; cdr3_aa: CASSKALGLAAGDTQYF; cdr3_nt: TGTGCCAGCAGCAAAGCGCTAGGACTAGCGGCAGGGGATACGCAGTATTTT
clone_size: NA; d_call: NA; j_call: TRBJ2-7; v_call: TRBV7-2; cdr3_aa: CASAVPGDYEQYF; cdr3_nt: TGTGCCTCAGCAGTCCCGGGGGACTACGAGCAGTACTTC
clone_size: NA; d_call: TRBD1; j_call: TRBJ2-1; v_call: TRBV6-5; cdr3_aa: CASRQDRVSYNEQFF; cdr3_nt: TGTGCCAGCAGACAGGACAGGGTCTCCTACAATGAGCAGTTCTTC
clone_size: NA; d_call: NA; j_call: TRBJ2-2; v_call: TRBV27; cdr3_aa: CASSFRTGELFF; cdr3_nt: TGTGCCAGCAGTTTCCGCACCGGGGAGCTGTTTTTT
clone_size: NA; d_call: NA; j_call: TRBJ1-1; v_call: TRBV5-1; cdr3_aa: CASSLEQGRGTFF; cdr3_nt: TGCGCCAGCAGCTTGGAACAGGGAAGAGGGACTTTCTTT
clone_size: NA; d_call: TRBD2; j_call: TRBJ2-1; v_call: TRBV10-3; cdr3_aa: CASISGRAGYNEQFF; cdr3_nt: TGTGCCTCGATTAGCGGGAGGGCCGGTTACAATGAGCAGTTCTTC
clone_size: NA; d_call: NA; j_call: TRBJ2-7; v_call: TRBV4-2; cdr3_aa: CASSQDLGGGTYEQYF; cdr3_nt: TGTGCCAGCAGCCAAGATCTAGGGGGGGGTACCTACGAGCAGTACTTC
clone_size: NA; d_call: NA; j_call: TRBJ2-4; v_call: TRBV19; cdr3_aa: CASKSEGTADIQYF; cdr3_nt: TGTGCCAGTAAGTCGGAGGGAACGGCGGACATTCAGTACTTC
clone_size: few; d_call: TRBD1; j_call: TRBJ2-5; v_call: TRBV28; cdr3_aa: CASSFIQGQGGETQYF; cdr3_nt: TGTGCCAGCAGTTTCATCCAAGGACAGGGTGGGGAGACCCAGTACTTC
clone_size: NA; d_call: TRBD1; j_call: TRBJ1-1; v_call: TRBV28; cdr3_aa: CASSPGGQGRAFF; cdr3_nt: TGTGCCAGCAGTCCCGGGGGACAGGGTAGGGCTTTCTTT
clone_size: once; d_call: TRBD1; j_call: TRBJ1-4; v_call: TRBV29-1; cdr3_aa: CSVELGTGANEKLFF; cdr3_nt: TGCAGCGTTGAGCTTGGGACAGGGGCTAATGAAAAACTGTTTTTT
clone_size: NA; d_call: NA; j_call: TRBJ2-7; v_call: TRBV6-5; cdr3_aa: CASSYSSVPGEQYF; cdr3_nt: TGTGCCAGCAGTTATAGTTCAGTGCCGGGGGAGCAGTACTTC
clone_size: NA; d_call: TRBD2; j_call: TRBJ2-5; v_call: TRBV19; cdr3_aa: CASSIGGTSLQTQYF; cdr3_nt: TGTGCCAGTAGTATAGGTGGGACTAGCTTACAGACCCAGTACTTC
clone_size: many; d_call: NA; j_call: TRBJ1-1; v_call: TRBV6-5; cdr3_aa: CASSYEGVYNTEAFF; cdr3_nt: TGTGCCAGCAGTTACGAAGGGGTTTATAACACTGAAGCTTTCTTT
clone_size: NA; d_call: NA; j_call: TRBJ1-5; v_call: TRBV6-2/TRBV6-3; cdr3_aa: CASSYEGIQPQHF; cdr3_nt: TGTGCCAGCAGTTACGAGGGAATTCAGCCCCAGCATTTT
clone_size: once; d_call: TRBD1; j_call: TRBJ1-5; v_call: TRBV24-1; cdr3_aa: CAAQGSNQPQHF; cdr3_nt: TGTGCCGCACAGGGGAGCAATCAGCCCCAGCATTTT
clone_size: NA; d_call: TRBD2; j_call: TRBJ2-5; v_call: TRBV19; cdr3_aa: CASTGVAGAETQYF; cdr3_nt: TGTGCCAGTACCGGGGTAGCGGGAGCAGAGACCCAGTACTTC
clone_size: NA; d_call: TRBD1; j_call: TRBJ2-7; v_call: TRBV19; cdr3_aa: CASSRDRQGASEQYF; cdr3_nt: TGTGCCAGTAGTAGGGATAGGCAGGGGGCGAGCGAGCAGTACTTC
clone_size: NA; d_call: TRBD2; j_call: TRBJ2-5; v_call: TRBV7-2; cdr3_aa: CASSLGAPSGRQETQYF; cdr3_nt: TGTGCCAGCAGCTTAGGGGCCCCTAGCGGGAGGCAAGAGACCCAGTACTTC
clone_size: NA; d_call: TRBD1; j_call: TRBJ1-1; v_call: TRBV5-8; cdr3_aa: CASSPRDRVWGTEAFF; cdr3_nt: TGTGCCAGCAGCCCCCGGGACAGGGTATGGGGCACTGAAGCTTTCTTT
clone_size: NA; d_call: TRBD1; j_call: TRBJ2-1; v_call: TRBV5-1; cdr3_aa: CASSPGQGAHNEQFF; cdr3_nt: TGCGCCAGCAGCCCGGGACAGGGGGCGCATAATGAGCAGTTCTTC
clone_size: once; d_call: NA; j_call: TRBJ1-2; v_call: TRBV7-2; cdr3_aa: CASSLALGQLYGYTF; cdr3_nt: TGTGCCAGCAGCTTAGCGCTTGGTCAGTTATATGGCTACACCTTC
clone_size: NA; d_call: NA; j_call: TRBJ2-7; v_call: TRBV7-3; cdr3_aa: CASSSGSGTEQYF; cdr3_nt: TGTGCCAGCAGCTCCGGGAGCGGAACCGAGCAGTACTTC
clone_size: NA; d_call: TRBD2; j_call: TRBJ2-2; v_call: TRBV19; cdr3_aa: CASSIGEGTTHYAELFF; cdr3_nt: TGTGCCAGTAGTATAGGAGAGGGGACTACTCATTATGCGGAGCTGTTTTTT
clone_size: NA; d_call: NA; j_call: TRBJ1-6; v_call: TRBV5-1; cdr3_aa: CASSLAQVNSPLHF; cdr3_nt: TGCGCCAGCAGCTTGGCTCAGGTTAATTCACCCCTCCACTTT
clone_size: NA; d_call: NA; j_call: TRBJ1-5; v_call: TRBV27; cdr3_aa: CASSLIGHSNQPQHF; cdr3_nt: TGTGCCAGCAGTCTTATAGGACATAGCAATCAGCCCCAGCATTTT
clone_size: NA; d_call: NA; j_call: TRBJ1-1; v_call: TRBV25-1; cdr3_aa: CASSEHQITEAFF; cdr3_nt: TGTGCCAGCAGCGAACATCAGATCACTGAAGCTTTCTTT